Detailed here is one T cell receptor beta chain. This entry belongs to a study of blood T cell repertoires in COVID-19. This CDR3 is built from 15 residues. The germline V gene has CDR1 SQVTM and CDR2 ANQGSEA. The V gene end was trimmed by 4 bases and the J gene end by 4 bases; junction bases not matched to a gene: 6. Seattle's enrolled individuals joined amid active infection and were then monitored longitudinally. In the authors' workflow: The assay estimated nucleated cells by amplifying reference gene primers. Using immunoSEQ multiplex PCR, the repertoire was profiled, and TCRdb retains in-frame clones only, with some absent. V, J and clone size derive from that table, while D and trimming were established from the DNA sequence. This sample carries about 230,000 clones, 85% to 90% of them seen once, and the ten largest clones take 11%.

The clonotype comes from a man aged 45-65 years with COVID-19, enrolled during active disease. The V and J genes are TRBV29-1 and TRBJ2-1, with 11 bases matching TRBD2. The sequenced sample was peripheral blood. The CDR3 sequence: CSVAALAGVYNEQFF. DNA of the CDR3: TGCAGCGTTGCCGCACTAGCGGGGGTGTACAATGAGCAGTTCTTC.